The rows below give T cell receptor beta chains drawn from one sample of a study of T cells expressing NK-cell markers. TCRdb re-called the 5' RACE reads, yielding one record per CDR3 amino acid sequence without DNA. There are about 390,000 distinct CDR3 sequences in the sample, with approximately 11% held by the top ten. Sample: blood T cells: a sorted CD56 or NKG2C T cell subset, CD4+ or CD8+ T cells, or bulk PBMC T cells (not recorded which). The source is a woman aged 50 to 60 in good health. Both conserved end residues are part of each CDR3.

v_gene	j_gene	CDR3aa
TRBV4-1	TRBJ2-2	CASSQDSLGDTGELFF
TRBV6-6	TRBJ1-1	CASSYSRVSEAFF
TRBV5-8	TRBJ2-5	CASSPTGTGEETQYF
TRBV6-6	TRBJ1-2	CASSPGQGGYGYTF
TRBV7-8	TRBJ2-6	CASRRQRISGANVLTF
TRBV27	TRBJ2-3	CASSLGVSSTDTQYF
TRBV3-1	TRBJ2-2	CASSQRLAGVGDTGELFF
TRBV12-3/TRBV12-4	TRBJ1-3	CASSFPGAGRNTIYF
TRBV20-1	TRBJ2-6	CSASLAGGGPGGANVLTF
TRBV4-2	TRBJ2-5	CASSRTGTVQETQYF
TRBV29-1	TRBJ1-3	CSVGSGISGNTIYF
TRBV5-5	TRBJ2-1	CASSRGLAGVGGDEQFF
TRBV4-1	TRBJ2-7	CASSQVLGYEQYF